One sample yielded the 16 T cell receptor beta chains listed below, sequenced in a study of circulating and synovial CD4+ cells in juvenile arthritis (dated by TCRdb to the mid-2010s). Library generation was performed with the immunoSEQ multiplex PCR assay. What TCRdb holds here is the immuneACCESS table cut down to in-frame rearrangements. Part of the clones is not present; checked against another copy, under half of the missing clones reflect an unresolved V gene, and the others are unexplained. A total of approximately 1,500 clones appear in this sample, 88% of them only once. Of the sample, approximately 3% is held by the ten largest clones. Sequenced sample: HLA-DR+ CD4+ T cells from blood. According to the study, the label for this sample's cell subset or site signals: circulating pathogenic-like lymphocytes, sorted as HLA-DR+CD14-CD3+CD4+CD25low/- blood T cells. These receptor sequences come from a human donor with juvenile idiopathic arthritis.

A note on this clone: One junction end disagrees with the germline gene, perhaps due to a read error. This chain joins TRBV28 and TRBJ1-2; 9 bases are a match to TRBD1. CDR1 MDHEN and CDR2 SYDVKM come from the germline V gene. The CDR3 contains 14 residues. For the CDR3, the DNA is TGTGCCAGCAGTCTATGGACAGGGGCCTATGGCTACACCTTC. Translating it yields CASSLWTGAYGYTF.

The CDR3 reads CASSPLEAGAANEQFF. DNA for the CDR3: TGTGCCAGCAGCCCCCTAGAAGCGGGGGCAGCCAATGAGCAGTTCTTC. V usage is TRBV7-3 and J usage is TRBJ2-1, with 8 bases aligning to TRBD2. Germline CDR1 is SGHTA and CDR2 is FQGTGA. The CDR3 consists of 16 residues. With V trimmed by 5 bases and J by 6 bases, 12 bases remained unmatched.

This clone has only a few counts. The rearrangement links TRBV5-1 to TRBJ2-5, with 7 bases matching TRBD1. This CDR3 has 13 amino acids. In germline, CDR1 is SGHRS, CDR2 YFSETQ. Unmatched junction bases numbered 3, after V lost 4 bases and J lost 3 bases. CDR3 amino acids: CASSRQGEETQYF. CDR3 bases: TGCGCCAGCAGCCGCCAGGGGGAAGAGACCCAGTACTTC. The full variable domain, its missing parts supplied by reference TRBV5-1 and TRBJ2-5, is KAGVTQTPRYLIKTRGQQVTLSCSPISGHRSVSWYQQTPGQGLQFLFEYFSETQRNKGNFPGRFSGRQFSNSRSEMNVSTLELGDSALYLCASSRQGEETQYFGPGTRLLVL.

CDR3 nucleotide sequence: TGTGCCAGCAGCTTGGCGGGGGGGCGGAATGAGCAGTTCTTC. As protein: CASSLAGGRNEQFF. The chain links TRBV6-1 to TRBJ2-1; 9 nucleotides agree with TRBD2. Germline V gene data show CDR1 as MNHNS and CDR2 as SASEGT. The junction had 7 bases not matched to a gene; V was cut back by 6 bases and J by 7 bases. The CDR3 is 14 residues long.

The J gene is TRBJ2-1, the V gene TRBV6-6; D perhaps matches TRBD1 (5 bases). The CDR3 has 15 residues. From germline, CDR1 is MNHNY and CDR2 SVGAGI (reference sequence). V lost 1 base and J 5 bases, leaving 12 bases between the germline ends. The CDR3 sequence is CASSYLGANNNEQFF. CDR3 coding DNA: TGTGCCAGCAGTTACTTAGGGGCTAACAACAATGAGCAGTTCTTC.

The DNA of the CDR3 is TGTGCCAGCAGCTTAGCGCGACAGGGTACATTCTCTGGGGCCAACGTCCTGACTTTC. Its protein is CASSLARQGTFSGANVLTF. The gene calls are TRBV7-2 and TRBJ2-6; 7 bases are a match to TRBD1. The germline gives CDR1 SGHTA, CDR2 FQGNSA. The V and J ends lost 0 bases and 0 bases, in that order; junction bases with no gene match: 8. This CDR3 contains 19 residues.

This chain connects TRBV9 to TRBJ1-4; tentatively, D is TRBD1 (5 bases). The CDR3 is made up of 16 amino acids. Trimming pared 0 bases from V and 7 bases from J, leaving 16 bases between. The V gene's germline CDR1 is SGDLS and CDR2 YYNGEE. The CDR3 region is CASSVGSARVGEKLFF. CDR3 in DNA: TGTGCCAGCAGCGTAGGGTCTGCCAGGGTGGGTGAAAAACTGTTTTTT. The whole variable domain, filled in from reference TRBV9 and TRBJ1-4, reads DSGVTQTPKHLITATGQRVTLRCSPRSGDLSVYWYQQSLDQGLQFLIQYYNGEERAKGNILERFSAQQFPDLHSELNLSSLELGDSALYFCASSVGSARVGEKLFFGSGTQLSVL.

V is TRBV19 and J is TRBJ2-6; D is undetermined. Trimming pared 6 bases from V and 4 bases from J, leaving 13 bases between. Germline CDR1 is LNHDA and CDR2 is SQIVND (reference sequence). The CDR3 contains 15 residues. This chain's CDR3 is CASRLLTYGANVLTF. CDR3 coding DNA: TGTGCCAGTAGGCTCCTCACTTACGGGGCCAACGTCCTGACTTTC.

The chain joins TRBV11-1 to TRBJ2-7, with 8 bases aligning to TRBD1. V dropped 3 bases and J dropped 1; count of bases not matched to a gene: 11. Germline CDR1 reads SGHAT; CDR2 reads FQDESV (reference sequence). There are 17 residues in the CDR3. CDR3 in DNA: TGTGCCAGCAGCTTGCGACAGGGGCCGTCCCTTTCCTACGAGCAGTACTTC. It translates to CASSLRQGPSLSYEQYF.

The V gene is TRBV2, the J gene TRBJ2-5; weak D call: TRBD1 (6 bases). Germline V lookup: CDR1 SNHLY, CDR2 FYNNEI. Trimming removed 1 base from V and 1 base from J, with 16 bases in between. The CDR3 has 17 residues. The CDR3 loop is CASSEGWGRTLQETQYF. The CDR3 region has the DNA TGTGCCAGCAGTGAAGGGTGGGGGCGAACACTCCAAGAGACCCAGTACTTC.

This clone has only a few counts. The chain carries TRBV5-4 and TRBJ2-7, with 8 bases lining up with TRBD1. Per germline, CDR1 SGHNT and CDR2 YYREEE (reference sequence). V gave up 3 bases and J gave up 7 bases; unmatched junction bases: 6. This CDR3 has 13 residues. This chain's CDR3 is CASSSPQGAEQYF. CDR3 DNA: TGTGCCAGCAGCTCTCCCCAGGGGGCGGAGCAGTACTTC.

The chain employs TRBV11-3 and TRBJ2-7; 11 nucleotides agree with TRBD1. Germline-derived CDR1 and CDR2 are SGHNT and YENEEA. V lost 6 bases, J lost 2 bases, and 6 bases stayed unmatched. This CDR3 region has 15 residues. This CDR3 is CASRRPGQGAYEQYF. CDR3 bases: TGTGCCAGCAGGCGACCGGGACAGGGGGCCTACGAGCAGTACTTC. Using reference TRBV11-3 and TRBJ2-7 for the parts outside the CDR3, the full variable domain is EAGVVQSPRYKIIEKKQPVAFWCNPISGHNTLYWYLQNLGQGPELLIRYENEEAVDDSQLPKDRFSAERLKGVDSTLKIQPAELGDSAVYLCASRRPGQGAYEQYFGPGTRLTVT.

This clone came up a few times. The chain carries TRBV7-2 and TRBJ2-7; TRBD2 agrees at 13 bases. The CDR3 extends over 15 amino acids. V trimming: 4 bases; J trimming: 3 bases; junction bases outside the gene matches: 3. Germline loops: CDR1 SGHTA, CDR2 FQGNSA. CDR3 DNA sequence: TGTGCCAGCAGCTATCGACTAGCGGGAGGCTACGAGCAGTACTTC. Translating gives CASSYRLAGGYEQYF. The variable domain in full, with the rest retrieved from reference TRBV7-2 and TRBJ2-7, is GAGVSQSPSNKVTEKGKDVELRCDPISGHTALYWYRQSLGQGLEFLIYFQGNSAPDKSGLPSDRFSAERTGGSVSTLTIQRTQQEDSAVYLCASSYRLAGGYEQYFGPGTRLTVT.

This clone was seen a single time. The chain joins TRBV6-1 to TRBJ2-1, with D unclear. V was clipped by 2 bases and J by 12 bases, with 11 bases between them. Germline CDR1 and CDR2: MNHNS and SASEGT. This CDR3 is built from 12 residues. In nucleotides, the CDR3 is TGTGCCAGCAGTGAAAGCCCCTTAGTGCAGTTCTTC. Translated: CASSESPLVQFF.

V is TRBV7-9 and J is TRBJ1-1, with unresolved D. Germline values: CDR1 SEHNR, CDR2 FQNEAQ (reference sequence). The CDR3 consists of 14 residues. The ends were cut back, 1 base at V and 4 bases at J, with 10 bases in the middle. The CDR3 bases are TGTGCCAGCAGCTTAGTGGGAGTAAGCACTGAAGCTTTCTTT. Translation: CASSLVGVSTEAFF.

The rearrangement links TRBV18 to TRBJ2-2, with a tentative D call TRBD2 (5 bases). The CDR3 has 16 residues. Per germline, CDR1 KGHSH and CDR2 LQKENI. With 3 bases removed from V and 6 bases from J, the gap between germline ends came to 17 bases. The CDR3 here is CASSPPTGSPSGELFF. The CDR3 DNA is TGTGCCAGCTCACCTCCGACGGGATCCCCGTCCGGGGAGCTGTTTTTT.